What follows are 8 T cell receptor beta chains derived from one specimen sequenced in a study of blood T cell repertoires in COVID-19. The assay was immunoSEQ multiplex PCR, and TCRdb's table has in-frame clones only and misses some. This table holds some 26,000 clones, 70% to 90% found once. Sequenced sample: peripheral blood. The receptors originated from a man aged 65 to 85 with active COVID-19.

V gene TRBV10-3 combines with J gene TRBJ1-5, with 7 positions matching TRBD1. Germline CDR1 is ENHRY and CDR2 is SYGVKD. The length of the CDR3 is 14 residues. J was trimmed by 5 bases and V by 2 bases; bases with no gene match: 3. In DNA form, the CDR3 reads TGTGCCATCAGTGAGGACAGGGACTATCAGCCCCAGCATTTT. Residues: CAISEDRDYQPQHF.

The V gene is TRBV5-1, the J gene TRBJ1-2; 10 bases are a match to TRBD1. J lost 4 bases, V lost 3 bases, and 6 bases had no gene match. Germline CDR1 is SGHRS and CDR2 is YFSETQ. This CDR3 is 15 amino acids long. This CDR3 reads CASSSGQGEVYGYTF. CDR3 bases: TGCGCCAGCAGCTCCGGACAGGGGGAAGTCTATGGCTACACCTTC.

The chain links TRBV28 to TRBJ2-7, with TRBD1 identical over 7 bases. The germline gives CDR1 MDHEN, CDR2 SYDVKM. This CDR3 is 14 amino acids long. V dropped 7 bases and J dropped 3; count of bases not matched to a gene: 9. CDR3 amino acids: CASTRQGGGYEQYF. In DNA form, the CDR3 reads TGTGCCAGCACGAGACAGGGTGGGGGCTACGAGCAGTACTTC.

V and J are TRBV5-4 and TRBJ2-5, with 7 bases aligning to TRBD2. Per germline, CDR1 SGHNT and CDR2 YYREEE (reference sequence). This CDR3 region has 15 residues. The J segment lost 5 bases and the V segment lost 2 bases, leaving 9 bases of the junction unmatched. CDR3: CASSFSTGGGETQYF. DNA for the CDR3: TGTGCCAGCAGCTTTTCGACGGGGGGTGGGGAGACCCAGTACTTC.

This chain joins TRBV7-3 and TRBJ2-1; a possible D gene is TRBD2 (6 bases). Germline V CDR1 and CDR2: SGHTA, FQGTGA. The ends were cut back, 3 bases at V and 7 bases at J, with 10 bases in the middle. The length of the CDR3 is 13 residues. CDR3 nucleotide sequence: TGTGCCAGCAGCTTTCGGGGGAAAAATGAGCAGTTCTTC. The encoded protein is CASSFRGKNEQFF.

This clone was seen only once. The rearrangement links TRBV2 to TRBJ1-5; 9 bases agree with TRBD1. Germline-derived CDR1 and CDR2 are SNHLY and FYNNEI. The CDR3 sequence is 13 residues long. V was pared by 10 bases and J by 3 bases, with 4 bases of the junction left unmatched. CDR3 amino acids: CATGQGHNQPQHF. Here the CDR3 DNA reads TGTGCCACAGGACAGGGGCACAATCAGCCCCAGCATTTT.

The chain combines TRBV4-3 with TRBJ2-1; 7 nucleotides match TRBD2. CDR3 length equals 19 residues. V lost 0 bases and J lost 12; bases outside the gene matches: 23. Germline CDR1 and CDR2: LGHNA and YSLEER. The CDR3 nucleotides are TGCGCCAGCAGCCAAGAGTTTATATCCGCTAGCGGTCCTCCCTTCGGGCAGTTCTTC. Protein product: CASSQEFISASGPPFGQFF.

The CDR3: CASSLAGELGGYGYTF. The CDR3 nucleotides read TGTGCCAGCAGCTTAGCGGGGGAACTGGGAGGCTATGGCTACACCTTC. The chain recombines TRBV7-2 with TRBJ1-2; TRBD1 might be the D (5 bases). The CDR3 extends over 16 amino acids. Germline CDR1 is SGHTA and CDR2 is FQGNSA. Trimming pared 0 bases from V and 4 bases from J, leaving 15 bases between.